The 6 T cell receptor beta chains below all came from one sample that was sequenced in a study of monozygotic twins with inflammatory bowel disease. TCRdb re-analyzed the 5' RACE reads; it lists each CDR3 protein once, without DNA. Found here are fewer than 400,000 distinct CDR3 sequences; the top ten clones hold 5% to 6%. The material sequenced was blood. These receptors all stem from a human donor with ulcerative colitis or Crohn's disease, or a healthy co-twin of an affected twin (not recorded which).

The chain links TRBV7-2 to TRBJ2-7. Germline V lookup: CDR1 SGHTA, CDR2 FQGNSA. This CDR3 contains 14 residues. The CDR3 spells CASSVDRGSYEQYF.

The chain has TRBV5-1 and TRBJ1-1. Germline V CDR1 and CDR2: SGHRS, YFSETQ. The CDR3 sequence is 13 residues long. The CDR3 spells CASSSHRNTEAFF. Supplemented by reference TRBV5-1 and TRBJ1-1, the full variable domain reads KAGVTQTPRYLIKTRGQQVTLSCSPISGHRSVSWYQQTPGQGLQFLFEYFSETQRNKGNFPGRFSGRQFSNSRSEMNVSTLELGDSALYLCASSSHRNTEAFFGQGTRLTVV.

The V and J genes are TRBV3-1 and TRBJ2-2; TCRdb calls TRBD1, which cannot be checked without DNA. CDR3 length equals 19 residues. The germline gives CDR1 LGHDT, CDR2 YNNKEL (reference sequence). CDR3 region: CASSQATGGAALNTGELFF.

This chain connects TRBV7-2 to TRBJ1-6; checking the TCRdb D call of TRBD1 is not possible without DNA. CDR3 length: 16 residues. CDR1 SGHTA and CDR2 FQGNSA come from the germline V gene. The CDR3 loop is CASSSRARDRDLGLHF. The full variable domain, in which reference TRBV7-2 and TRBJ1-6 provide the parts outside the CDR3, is GAGVSQSPSNKVTEKGKDVELRCDPISGHTALYWYRQSLGQGLEFLIYFQGNSAPDKSGLPSDRFSAERTGGSVSTLTIQRTQQEDSAVYLCASSSRARDRDLGLHFGNGTRLTVT.

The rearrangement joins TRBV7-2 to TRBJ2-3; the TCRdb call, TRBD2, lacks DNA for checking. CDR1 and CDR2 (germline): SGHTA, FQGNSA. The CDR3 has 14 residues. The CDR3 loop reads CASSSSGGVDTQYF.

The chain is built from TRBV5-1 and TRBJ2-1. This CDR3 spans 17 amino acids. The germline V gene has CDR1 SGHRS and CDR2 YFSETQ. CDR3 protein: CASSLASSGSSYNEQFF.